This record covers a single T cell receptor beta chain. This CDR3 spans 17 amino acids. Germline CDR1 is SGDLS and CDR2 is YYNGEE. The germline V and J ends were trimmed by 5 bases and 1 base, with 16 bases remaining between them. This sample is drawn from a study of blood T cell repertoires in COVID-19. Sequencing was performed with immunoSEQ multiplex PCR; in TCRdb, only in-frame clones are kept and a portion is missing. The top ten hold roughly 2.2% of the sample, which has a few hundred thousand clones, approximately 88% seen once. The chain combines TRBV9 with TRBJ1-6, with D possibly TRBD1 on 5 matching bases. Sequencing was carried out using peripheral blood. The receptor was derived from a man aged 45-60 years with acute or convalescent COVID-19. The CDR3 region is CASSSGHGGSYNSPLHF. The CDR3, as DNA: TGTGCCAGCAGTTCCGGCCACGGGGGGTCCTATAATTCACCCCTCCACTTT.